These 19 T cell receptor beta chains came from one sample sequenced in a study of cytomegalovirus exposure and HLA in healthy donors. The PCR ran on 60 Vbeta and 13 Jbeta primers. Some clones are missing from TCRdb's copy, which holds only in-frame ones; the method was immunoSEQ multiplex PCR. The sample records some 200,000 clones, 84% being singletons. Material for sequencing was PBMCs. The origin of the receptors is a woman aged 45-65 years in good health and CMV-seropositive.

This clone was observed once. The chain joins TRBV6-6 to TRBJ1-6, with a possible D match to TRBD1 (6 bases). The CDR3 loop spans 16 amino acids. Trimming cost V 6 bases and J 9 bases, with 21 bases left between them. Looked up from germline, CDR1 is MNHNY and CDR2 is SVGAGI (reference sequence). In DNA, the CDR3 is TGTGCCAGCAGCCCCGGGGGGGCCTACTCCTCTTCACCCCTCCACTTT. Translated: CASSPGGAYSSSPLHF.

The chain carries TRBV7-8 and TRBJ1-2, with D unclear. The CDR3 covers 16 residues. Trimming removed 0 bases from V and 4 bases from J, with 15 bases in between. The germline CDR1 and CDR2 sequences are SGHVS and FQNEAQ. Here the CDR3 DNA reads TGTGCCAGCAGCTTAGCGTTAGGCAGCGTTTCCTATGGCTACACCTTC. Translating gives CASSLALGSVSYGYTF. The full variable domain, with the rest looked up from reference TRBV7-8 and TRBJ1-2, is GAGVSQSPRYKVAKRGQDVALRCDPISGHVSLFWYQQALGQGPEFLTYFQNEAQLDKSGLPSDRFFAERPEGSVSTLKIQRTQQEDSAVYLCASSLALGSVSYGYTFGSGTRLTVV.

The chain links TRBV7-3 to TRBJ2-7; 8 bases are a match to TRBD2. The CDR3 totals 13 residues. Trimming removed 3 bases from V and 6 bases from J; junction bases left unmatched: 4. The V gene's germline CDR1 is SGHTA and CDR2 FQGTGA. The CDR3 DNA is TGTGCCAGCAGCTTTGGCGGGGGGTCCGAGCAGTACTTC. It translates to CASSFGGGSEQYF.

The chain combines TRBV5-1 with TRBJ2-1, with D possibly being TRBD2 (6 bases). V was trimmed by 4 bases and J by 0 bases, leaving 14 bases between them. The germline CDR1 and CDR2 sequences are SGHRS and YFSETQ. The CDR3 contains 16 residues. CDR3: CASSRGSSGSYNEQFF. The CDR3, as DNA: TGCGCCAGCAGCCGGGGGAGTAGTGGCTCCTACAATGAGCAGTTCTTC.

The CDR3 region has the DNA TGTGCCAGCAGCGTATACAGGGAAATCAATCAGCCCCAGCATTTT. It yields the protein CASSVYREINQPQHF. This rearrangement joins TRBV11-2 to TRBJ1-5; a weak D match, TRBD1 (6 bases). The V gene lost 5 bases and the J gene lost 3 bases, with 14 bases spanning the gap. In germline, CDR1 is SGHAT, CDR2 FQNNGV. This CDR3 is built from 15 residues. Full variable domain (rest looked up from reference TRBV11-2 and TRBJ1-5): EAGVAQSPRYKIIEKRQSVAFWCNPISGHATLYWYQQILGQGPKLLIQFQNNGVVDDSQLPKDRFSAERLKGVDSTLKIQPAKLEDSAVYLCASSVYREINQPQHFGDGTRLSIL.

The chain couples TRBV28 to TRBJ1-6, with 9 bases that match TRBD1. Germline values: CDR1 MDHEN, CDR2 SYDVKM. The CDR3 contains 14 residues. The V segment lost 7 bases and the J segment 7 bases; nucleotides outside the gene matches: 5. In DNA form, the CDR3 reads TGTGCCAGCATCCCCGGGACAGGGAATTCACCCCTCCACTTT. It specifies CASIPGTGNSPLHF. Looking up the rest from reference TRBV28 and TRBJ1-6 gives the full variable domain: DVKVTQSSRYLVKRTGEKVFLECVQDMDHENMFWYRQDPGLGLRLIYFSYDVKMKEKGDIPEGYSVSREKKERFSLILESASTNQTSMYLCASIPGTGNSPLHFGNGTRLTVT.

The gene calls are TRBV2 and TRBJ1-2; D unresolved. V was cut by 6 bases and J by 5 bases, with 10 bases left in between. Germline-derived CDR1 and CDR2 are SNHLY and FYNNEI. This CDR3 region has 12 residues. The CDR3 reads CASRGGVYGYTF. The CDR3 nucleotides are TGTGCCAGCAGAGGCGGAGTTTATGGCTACACCTTC.

The CDR3 region is CASSENWDRELYGYTF. The DNA for the CDR3 is TGTGCCAGCAGTGAAAATTGGGACAGGGAATTGTATGGCTACACCTTC. The V gene is TRBV6-1, the J gene TRBJ1-2, with TRBD1 identical over 9 bases. Germline V lookup: CDR1 MNHNS, CDR2 SASEGT. Germline trimming cut 2 bases from V and 5 bases from J; bases unmatched to any gene: 9. This CDR3 comprises 16 residues.

This chain connects TRBV7-9 to TRBJ2-5, with D possibly matching TRBD1 (6 bases). Germline V lookup: CDR1 SEHNR, CDR2 FQNEAQ (reference sequence). The length of the CDR3 is 14 residues. Trimming removed 6 bases at V and 5 bases at J, with 16 bases between. In DNA form, the CDR3 reads TGTGCCAGCAGTCGTTGGGGGCGTAGTGAGACCCAGTACTTC. Its protein is CASSRWGRSETQYF. The full variable domain, its missing parts supplied by reference TRBV7-9 and TRBJ2-5, is DTGVSQNPRHKITKRGQNVTFRCDPISEHNRLYWYRQTLGQGPEFLTYFQNEAQLEKSRLLSDRFSAERPKGSFSTLEIQRTEQGDSAMYLCASSRWGRSETQYFGPGTRLLVL.

The chain recombines TRBV9 with TRBJ1-5; 9 nucleotides match TRBD1. The CDR3 loop spans 15 amino acids. The V gene's germline CDR1 is SGDLS and CDR2 YYNGEE. The junction had 6 bases not matched to a gene; V was cut back by 4 bases and J by 4 bases. The CDR3 DNA follows: TGTGCCAGCAGCTCCGGGACAGGGATTAATCAGCCCCAGCATTTT. Translation gives CASSSGTGINQPQHF.

The chain carries TRBV6-1 and TRBJ1-1, with TRBD1 matching 7 bases. The V gene end was trimmed by 6 bases and the J gene end by 5 bases; junction bases not matched to a gene: 12. CDR3 length: 15 residues. CDR1 MNHNS and CDR2 SASEGT come from the germline V gene. This CDR3 reads CASSRSDRDGTEAFF. CDR3 in DNA: TGTGCCAGCAGCCGGAGTGACAGGGATGGGACTGAAGCTTTCTTT.

The chain couples TRBV6-5 to TRBJ2-5; 7 positions match TRBD1. Gene TRBJ2-7 matches the end of the DNA better, so the J call may be wrong. CDR3 length: 12 residues. Germline V gene lookup returns CDR1 MNHEY and CDR2 SVGAGI. The CDR3 spells CATEGQAYEQYF. The CDR3 DNA is TGTGCCACCGAAGGACAGGCCTACGAGCAGTACTTC.

The chain joins TRBV5-1 to TRBJ2-7, with D possibly TRBD1 on 5 matching bases. V was pared by 6 bases and J by 0 bases, with 16 bases between. The CDR3 loop spans 15 amino acids. CDR1 and CDR2 from the germline V gene are SGHRS and YFSETQ. CDR3 DNA: TGCGCCAGCAACGAAGGCCAGGGATTCTCCTACGAGCAGTACTTC. Amino acids: CASNEGQGFSYEQYF.

The V gene is TRBV5-5, the J gene TRBJ1-4; D is ambiguous. The length of the CDR3 is 14 residues. Germline V gives CDR1 SGHKS, CDR2 YYEKEE (reference sequence). The V end lost 0 bases, the J end lost 6 bases, and 9 bases lay between the germline ends. The CDR3 bases are TGTGCCAGCAGCTTGGTCTCGTCTTATGAAAAACTGTTTTTT. This encodes CASSLVSSYEKLFF. Combining the CDR3 with reference TRBV5-5 and TRBJ1-4 gives the whole variable domain DAGVTQSPTHLIKTRGQQVTLRCSPISGHKSVSWYQQVLGQGPQFIFQYYEKEERGRGNFPDRFSARQFPNYSSELNVNALLLGDSALYLCASSLVSSYEKLFFGSGTQLSVL.

The rearrangement links TRBV11-3 to TRBJ2-2, with no clear D. The germline CDR1 and CDR2 sequences are SGHNT and YENEEA. The CDR3 covers 14 residues. The ends were cut back, 0 bases at V and 4 bases at J, with 6 bases in the middle. The CDR3 sequence: CASSLDPLTGELFF. The CDR3 bases are TGTGCCAGCAGCTTAGATCCCCTCACCGGGGAGCTGTTTTTT.

This clone was found a few times. The gene calls are TRBV6-5 and TRBJ1-5, with unresolved D. The CDR3 is 14 residues long. Trimming stripped 6 bases from V and 1 base from J, with 10 bases between. CDR1 is MNHEY, CDR2 SVGAGI, per germline. CDR3 sequence reads: CASSLERSNQPQHF. CDR3 coding DNA: TGTGCCAGCAGCTTGGAGAGGAGCAATCAGCCCCAGCATTTT.

The chain has TRBV14 and TRBJ2-2, with D maybe TRBD2 (7 bases). The CDR3 has 16 amino acids. Germline values: CDR1 SGHDN, CDR2 FVKESK. Trimming removed 4 bases at V and 6 bases at J, with 18 bases between. CDR3: CASSPPGGLGAGELFF. The DNA for the CDR3 is TGTGCCAGCAGCCCACCGGGGGGCCTAGGGGCCGGGGAGCTGTTTTTT.

This clone was counted a single time. The genes are TRBV7-2 and TRBJ2-3, with TRBD2 matching over 7 bases. Per germline, CDR1 SGHTA and CDR2 FQGNSA. Trimming at V came to 5 bases and at J to 8 bases, leaving 10 bases not matched to a gene. The CDR3 covers 14 residues. This CDR3 is CASSERTRVGTQYF. Written as DNA, the CDR3 is TGTGCCAGCAGCGAGAGGACTAGAGTCGGTACGCAGTATTTT.

The rearrangement links TRBV7-8 to TRBJ1-6, with a tentative D call TRBD1 (6 bases). The CDR3 spans 17 residues. Germline V gene sequence: CDR1 SGHVS, CDR2 FQNEAQ. Trimming removed 0 bases at V and 8 bases at J, with 17 bases between. CDR3 in amino acids: CASSLAGRGARDSPLHF. The CDR3 DNA sequence: TGTGCCAGCAGCTTAGCGGGGAGGGGGGCCCGAGATTCACCCCTCCACTTT.